Sequencing of this T cell receptor (beta chain) was carried out in a study of blood T cells in healthy people across ages. Regarding this clonotype: A much larger clonotype is one base distant, so this may be a read error.

This CDR3 contains 16 residues. CDR1 is MGHDK and CDR2 is SYGVNS in the germline V gene. Peripheral blood from each donor was collected in a volume of 9.5 to 10 milliliters. Sample-barcoded 5' priming and a J-beta primer mix drove a second PCR of about 6 to 12 cycles. With 12 random nucleotides, a template-switch adaptor tagged each individual cDNA molecule. Each sample provided no less than 2.5 million CDR3-containing paired-end reads. TCRdb re-called the 5' RACE reads with MiXCR, one entry per CDR3 protein. The table lists roughly 1.5 million distinct CDR3 sequences, 35% to 45% of them singletons. The TCR originated in a woman aged 18 to 35 in good health. This sequence joins TRBV25-1 and TRBJ1-2; 9 nucleotides line up with TRBD1. The sequenced sample was blood. Here the CDR3 reads CANSEFSGQGNYGYTF. As DNA, the CDR3 is TGTGCCAACAGTGAATTCTCGGGACAGGGTAACTATGGCTACACCTTC.